The source of this TCR beta chain is a study of vaccination and CD4 T cells after COVID-19. Study context: Nasal swab PCR had detected SARS-CoV-2 in convalescent patients, several mild and one severe.

CD4+ T cells that had been cultured provided DNA sequenced with the Oncomine TCR Beta short-read assay. MiXCR, run by TCRdb on the PCR reads, gives a single entry per CDR3 protein. Of about 15,000 distinct CDR3 sequences in the sample, under 75% are singletons; the top ten hold about 14%. This clonotype was picked up a small number of times. Its target is unknown. The CDR3 consists of 16 residues. Per germline, CDR1 LNHDA and CDR2 SQIVND (reference sequence). V was clipped by 10 bases and J by 7 bases; unmatched bases: 21. Treatment described: approximately 11-day PBMC culture with coronavirus spike peptide pools or control peptides (ViraFEST assay). Antigen-specific T cells were expanded with peptide pools by ViraFEST, and TCRs were then sequenced.

The receptor was derived from a human donor who had recovered from COVID-19. The V gene is TRBV19, the J gene TRBJ1-2, with 7 bases aligning to TRBD1. Sequencing was performed on CD4+ T cells from blood, cultured in vitro. The DNA for the CDR3 is TGTGCCACCGAAGACACAGGGGCCCCCCTCCCCGTTGGCTACACCTTC. Translation: CATEDTGAPLPVGYTF.